A selection of T cell receptor beta chains follows, all from one sample in a study of blood T cell repertoires in COVID-19. Sequenced by immunoSEQ multiplex PCR; TCRdb stores in-frame clones only, minus some. The profile covers about 280,000 clones, with roughly 90% appearing a single time and 3% taken by the ten largest. The sample consisted of peripheral blood. Receptor source: a woman aged 25 to 45 with active or convalescent COVID-19. The CDR3 runs from the conserved cysteine through the conserved F or W. Each record gives: V gene, CDR3 protein.

>TRBV4-3
CASSQAGQGLGKLFF
>TRBV5-1
CASSLAGIGNTIYF
>TRBV11-2
CASSLSGQGNTEAFF
>TRBV28
CASFSGGASGANVLTF
>TRBV7-3
CASSSPGQGAFGSEKLFF
>TRBV7-2
CASSSGVSSGANVLTF
>TRBV6-5
CATGTAGTGELFF
>TRBV7-2
CASSPTRQEAFF
>TRBV5-7
CASTATAHTRGLGNTIYF
>TRBV9
CASSVLAGSTDTQYF
>TRBV7-2
CASSFGLGGYEQYF
>TRBV19
CASSRDRYNEKLFF
>TRBV18
CASSRGGNDGYTF
>TRBV19
CASSGGTPNQPQHF
>TRBV30
CAWGQENTEAFF
>TRBV30
CAWRGDRPVYSPLHF
>TRBV27
CASSLFPGNEQFF
>TRBV5-1
CASSAGQGTDTQYF
>TRBV5-1
CASSTTTGSEGVVEQYF
>TRBV28
CASSSPGRQGLGVYGYTF
>TRBV6-5
CASTEGNEQFF
>TRBV28
CASSPAYGGSGVQDTQYF
>TRBV7-9
CASSLDGGPDGQYF
>TRBV12-3/TRBV12-4
CASQITGELFF
>TRBV3-1/TRBV3-2
CASSRAGQDITFF
>TRBV6-2/TRBV6-3
CASSYSLRQGKEGELFF
>TRBV30
CAWSVGRVTAYEQYF
>TRBV24-1
CATSESGVVDTQYF
>TRBV28
CACSTSTDTQYF
>TRBV7-8
CASSSATGNQPQHF
>TRBV4-1
CASSQIYGTGEKLFF
>TRBV6-2/TRBV6-3
CASSYRGGITEAFF
>TRBV9
CASSVAGQDNEQFF
>TRBV29-1
CSVRGPTEAFF
>TRBV4-3
CASSQETPASGRGYNEQFF
>TRBV5-6
CASSYNNGDTIYF
>TRBV2
CASSVVAGGRNEQFF
>TRBV6-5
CASSPNAGTAKLFF
>TRBV7-6
CASSPEGISLNRKSGTPCEQYF
>TRBV5-1
CASSLLGRETQYF
>TRBV28
CASSLGGQETQYF
>TRBV27
CASSLYGQGANTGELFF
>TRBV4-1
CASSLQPTGGQPQHF
>TRBV7-2
CASSLRQGRMANYGYTF
>TRBV7-8
CASSGGTSGGQETQYF
>TRBV30
CAWTLGHRSGYEQYF
>TRBV9
CASSVEETRNQPQHF
>TRBV5-6
CASSLGTGKGGELFF
>TRBV6-5
CASNQGIYQPQHF
>TRBV18
CASSPLGGGTSYNEQFF
>TRBV6-6
CASRTEQGAGSPLHF
>TRBV10-3
CAISEGNLLAGKETQYF
>TRBV2
CASSSSSYNSPLHF
>TRBV7-6
CASSLAWVGAETQYF
>TRBV7-2
CASSLTGIYGYTF
>TRBV28
CASSLGRLNNSPLHF
>TRBV3-1/TRBV3-2
CASSPGQGAEAFF
>TRBV4-1
CASSYRDSPFYNEQFF
>TRBV5-1
CASSLAGTGGSETQYF